One sample yielded the 2 T cell receptor beta chains listed below, sequenced in a study of human T cells and chemical hapten exposure. Time point defined: patch test 1, 2 weeks after DPC sensitization. Described treatment: therapeutic diphenylcyclopropenone sensitization with weekly scalp DPC. Via MiXCR, TCRdb re-called the RACE reads, giving one row per CDR3 protein. Of fewer than 100,000 distinct CDR3 sequences listed, around 11% are singletons. Sequenced material: whole blood, taken in connection with sensitization to the hapten diphenylcyclopropenone (DPC). The receptor set was obtained from a woman aged 40 to 50 with alopecia areata. Some clones in this sample may be carry-over from other donors' samples.

This clonotype was picked up many times. The genes are TRBV6-5 and TRBJ2-1; no definite D call. Germline CDR1 and CDR2: MNHEY and SVGAGI. This CDR3 is 11 amino acids long. V was clipped by 8 bases and J by 10 bases, with 12 bases between them. Here the CDR3 DNA reads TGTGCCAGCGCACTCCGGAGCGAGCAGTTCTTC. This gives the protein CASALRSEQFF.

In its sample, this clonotype was seen many times. This chain connects TRBV20-1 to TRBJ2-1; no definite D call. Trimming stripped 1 base from V and 8 bases from J, with 6 bases between. Germline V CDR1 and CDR2: DFQATT, SNEGSKA (reference sequence). CDR3 length equals 11 residues. CDR3 loop: CSARAGDEQFF. CDR3 coding DNA: TGCAGTGCTAGAGCTGGGGATGAGCAGTTCTTC.